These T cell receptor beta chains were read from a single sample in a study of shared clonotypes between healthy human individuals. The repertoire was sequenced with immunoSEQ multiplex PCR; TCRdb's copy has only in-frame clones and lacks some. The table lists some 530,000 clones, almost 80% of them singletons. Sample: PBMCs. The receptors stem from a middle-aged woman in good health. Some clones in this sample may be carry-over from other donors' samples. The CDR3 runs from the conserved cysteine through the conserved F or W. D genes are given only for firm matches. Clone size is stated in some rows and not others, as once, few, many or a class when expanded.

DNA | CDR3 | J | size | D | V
TGTGCCAGCAGTGGGGACCAAGCGGGAAACACCATATATTTT | CASSGDQAGNTIYF | TRBJ1-3 | once | - | TRBV2
TGCAGCGTTCGGACAGGGGCCGGTCAGGCCATTCAGTACTTC | CSVRTGAGQAIQYF | TRBJ2-4 | - | TRBD1 | TRBV29-1
TGTGCCAGCAGCTTGGAGCGGGAGAGGGCCAAAAACATTCAGTACTTC | CASSLERERAKNIQYF | TRBJ2-4 | - | TRBD2 | TRBV5-6
TGTGCCAGTAGTTTCAACAGGGGGCGGGCAGGGAATGAGCAGTTCTTC | CASSFNRGRAGNEQFF | TRBJ2-1 | few | TRBD1 | TRBV19
TGTGCCAGCAGCGTAGCTGAGGGATCCTACGAGCAGTACTTC | CASSVAEGSYEQYF | TRBJ2-7 | - | - | TRBV9
TGTGCCAGCAGCGTAGGTGGCGGGAGGGCCTACAATGAGCAGTTCTTC | CASSVGGGRAYNEQFF | TRBJ2-1 | - | TRBD2 | TRBV7-8
TGCAGCGGGGGGCAGACAGACACCGGGGAGCTGTTTTTT | CSGGQTDTGELFF | TRBJ2-2 | - | - | TRBV29-1
TGCGCCAGCAGCCAGACATACGGACGGAACCACTACGAGCAGTACTTC | CASSQTYGRNHYEQYF | TRBJ2-7 | - | - | TRBV4-3
TGTGCCACCGAGCGACATTCGGACAGGGCCAAAAACATTCAGTACTTC | CATERHSDRAKNIQYF | TRBJ2-4 | - | TRBD1 | TRBV28
TGTGCCAGCAGCCTTTGGGGCGGATCCTACGAGCAGTACTTC | CASSLWGGSYEQYF | TRBJ2-7 | - | - | TRBV28
TGTGCCAGCAGTTTGCGGGGCAGGGGGCAAGCTGAAGCTTTCTTT | CASSLRGRGQAEAFF | TRBJ1-1 | - | TRBD1 | TRBV27
TGTGCCATCAGCCCCCGAGACGGATTCTACAATGAGCAGTTCTTC | CAISPRDGFYNEQFF | TRBJ2-1 | - | - | TRBV10-3
TGTGCCAGCAGCAAGGCCCTCAGGGGGCGCACCGGGGAGCTGTTTTTT | CASSKALRGRTGELFF | TRBJ2-2 | - | - | TRBV21-1
TGCAGCGGTGGGACGGCGGCCGGCGGGGAGTTGTTTTTT | CSGGTAAGGELFF | TRBJ2-2 | - | - | TRBV29-1
TGTGCCAGCAGTCTTGCCGGGACGGCGAACACTGAAGCTTTCTTT | CASSLAGTANTEAFF | TRBJ1-1 | - | - | TRBV27
TGTGCCAGCAGCTTAGGGGACTCCTCCTACGAGCAGTACTTC | CASSLGDSSYEQYF | TRBJ2-7 | - | - | TRBV13
TGTGCCAGGCTCCGGACGAGGGGGTCGATGGAGACCCAGTACTTC | CARLRTRGSMETQYF | TRBJ2-5 | - | - | TRBV27
TGTGCCATCAGGACCGGGACAGGGAACACCGGGGAGCTGTTTTTT | CAIRTGTGNTGELFF | TRBJ2-2 | - | TRBD1 | TRBV10-3
TGCGCCAGCAGCCATGGCAGGAGTGGGGAGACCCAGTACTTC | CASSHGRSGETQYF | TRBJ2-5 | few | - | TRBV4-3
TGCGCCAGCAGCCCGAGGACAGGGCTGAGTGAAAAACTGTTTTTT | CASSPRTGLSEKLFF | TRBJ1-4 | - | TRBD1 | TRBV5-1
TGTGCCAGCAGGGTTACCCGCGGCGAGCAGTTCTTC | CASRVTRGEQFF | TRBJ2-1 | - | - | TRBV2
TGTGCCAGTAGTATAGTGACTAGCGGGAGTCACGAGCAGTACTTC | CASSIVTSGSHEQYF | TRBJ2-7 | - | TRBD2 | TRBV19
TGCGCCAGCAGCTTGGCCGCTAGCGGGAGCAATGAGCAGTTCTTC | CASSLAASGSNEQFF | TRBJ2-1 | - | TRBD2 | TRBV5-1
TGTGCCAGTAGTTACCTAGCGGGACAATACAATGAGCAGTTCTTC | CASSYLAGQYNEQFF | TRBJ2-1 | once | TRBD2 | TRBV19
TGTGCCAGCGCTCCCAGGGGCTTCATCTCCTACGAGCAGTACTTC | CASAPRGFISYEQYF | TRBJ2-7 | - | - | TRBV28
TGTGCCAGCCCCACAACGGGGAGGAACACCGGGGAGCTGTTTTTT | CASPTTGRNTGELFF | TRBJ2-2 | few | - | TRBV7-9
TGTGCCAGCAGCCAAGTGAACAGGGGCTACAATGAGCAGTTCTTC | CASSQVNRGYNEQFF | TRBJ2-1 | once | TRBD1 | TRBV28
TGTGCCAGCAGCTTAGCGCTCGGGACAGCTCAGCCCCAGCATTTT | CASSLALGTAQPQHF | TRBJ1-5 | many | TRBD1 | TRBV7-2
TGTGCCAGCAGCCAAGCAACAGGGGCCTCCTACGAGCAGTACTTC | CASSQATGASYEQYF | TRBJ2-7 | - | TRBD1 | TRBV4-2
TGTGCCAGCAGATCCTACAGGGGGAGTATGATAAGCTACACCTTC | CASRSYRGSMISYTF | TRBJ1-2 | - | TRBD1 | TRBV28
TGTGCCAGCAGCGGCGCCCAGGGGCTAAACGAGCAGTACTTC | CASSGAQGLNEQYF | TRBJ2-7 | - | - | TRBV9
TGTGCCAGCAGCTTGATGAGTGGGAATGAGCAGTTCTTC | CASSLMSGNEQFF | TRBJ2-1 | - | - | TRBV7-3
TGCGCCAGCAGCCCCCCAGGGACCGACACCGGGGAGCTGTTTTTT | CASSPPGTDTGELFF | TRBJ2-2 | - | - | TRBV5-1
TGTGCCACCTCGTTACAGGGCTCCTACGAGCAGTACTTC | CATSLQGSYEQYF | TRBJ2-7 | once | - | TRBV19
TGTGCCTGGAGTGTAAGCGGCCACGGGTACACTGAAGCTTTCTTT | CAWSVSGHGYTEAFF | TRBJ1-1 | - | - | TRBV30
TGTGCCAGCAGGAGGAATCCCAACACTGAAGCTTTCTTT | CASRRNPNTEAFF | TRBJ1-1 | - | - | TRBV30
TGTGCCAGCAGTTACGGGGCGAGACCCGAAGCTTTCTTT | CASSYGARPEAFF | TRBJ1-1 | - | - | TRBV6-6
TGTGCCAGCAGCTTGAGGAGGGGCTATGGCTACACCTTC | CASSLRRGYGYTF | TRBJ1-2 | - | - | TRBV5-6
TGTGCAAGTCGTCATCCGACAGGGGATTTCCCCTACGAGCAGTACTTC | CASRHPTGDFPYEQYF | TRBJ2-7 | - | - | TRBV12-2
TGTGCCAGCAGCCTCCTAAGGGGGCGGCTTCAAGAGACCCAGTACTTC | CASSLLRGRLQETQYF | TRBJ2-5 | many | TRBD1 | TRBV5-8
TGTGCCAGCAGCCGAGACTCAGGGGCGGGCACTGAAGCTTTCTTT | CASSRDSGAGTEAFF | TRBJ1-1 | few | - | TRBV7-8
TGCGCCAGCAGCCAAGACAGGGGGACAGTGAGAGGCTACACCTTC | CASSQDRGTVRGYTF | TRBJ1-2 | - | TRBD1 | TRBV4-3
TGTGCCAGCAGTTACTCACAAGAACTTAATGAGCAGTTCTTC | CASSYSQELNEQFF | TRBJ2-1 | once | - | TRBV6-6
TGTGCCAGCAGCTTAACGCTGGTCGAGGGCTGCCAGCCCCAGCATTTT | CASSLTLVEGCQPQHF | TRBJ1-5 | - | - | TRBV7-3
TGTGCCAGCTCACCCCCCGGTGTAAACACCGGGGAGCTGTTTTTT | CASSPPGVNTGELFF | TRBJ2-2 | few | - | TRBV18
TGTGCCGGCAGCCCGAGGACAGGGGGTCTAGGAGCTTTCTTT | CAGSPRTGGLGAFF | TRBJ1-1 | - | TRBD1 | TRBV7-2
TGTGCCAGCAGTTCCCTGTCGAACACTGAAGCTTTCTTT | CASSSLSNTEAFF | TRBJ1-1 | - | - | TRBV6-1
TGCGCCAGCAGCTTGGGGGCTACAGGGGCCTACGAGCAGTACTTC | CASSLGATGAYEQYF | TRBJ2-7 | - | TRBD1 | TRBV5-1
TGTGCCTGGAGGGAAGGGATAGCTGAAGCTTTCTTT | CAWREGIAEAFF | TRBJ1-1 | - | - | TRBV30
TGTGCCAGCAGCCCGGCCCTAAGACAAGAAGCTTTCTTT | CASSPALRQEAFF | TRBJ1-1 | - | - | TRBV9
TGTGCCAGCAGTAACGAGGGGGGCACCTACAATGAGCAGTTCTTC | CASSNEGGTYNEQFF | TRBJ2-1 | few | - | TRBV6-5
TGTGCCAGCAGCTTACAAGCGGCCTCCTACGAGCAGTACTTC | CASSLQAASYEQYF | TRBJ2-7 | - | - | TRBV7-2
TGTGCCTGGAGTGTATCCCGGGGATCTGTCTTGCGGGAGCAGTTCTTC | CAWSVSRGSVLREQFF | TRBJ2-1 | - | - | TRBV30
TGTGCCAGCAGCGTAGGAGGTAATAGCTATGGCTACACCTTC | CASSVGGNSYGYTF | TRBJ1-2 | - | - | TRBV9
TGTGCCAGCAGTACCCCCACAGGGGACATCGATGGCTACACCTTC | CASSTPTGDIDGYTF | TRBJ1-2 | few | TRBD1 | TRBV2
TGCGCCACCAGGGGCGCGGGAGTCTACGAGCAGTACTTC | CATRGAGVYEQYF | TRBJ2-7 | - | - | TRBV10-2
TGTGCCATCAGTGGGTCTGGACAGGGGGCCGTCACTGAAGCTTTCTTT | CAISGSGQGAVTEAFF | TRBJ1-1 | - | TRBD1 | TRBV10-3
TGTGCCAGCAGCCAAGTCATGGCGGGGAGCGAGCAGTACTTC | CASSQVMAGSEQYF | TRBJ2-7 | - | - | TRBV4-2